The entry that follows covers one T cell receptor beta chain sequence. Original analysis: Scientists estimated how many nucleated cells there were by amplifying reference gene primers. Some clones are missing from TCRdb's copy, which holds only in-frame ones; the method was immunoSEQ multiplex PCR. V and J calls and clone size are those listed in that table; D and trimming were worked out from the DNA. Altogether 100,000 to 150,000 clones are present, roughly 77% being singletons, with the ten largest covering around 15%. The data belong to a study of blood T cell repertoires in COVID-19. Study at large: Both acute and convalescent COVID-19 samples were obtained from the United States, Italy and Spain. The cDNA or gDNA used as material had been derived from T cells, B-cell-depleted T cells, or PBMCs.

This CDR3 spans 14 amino acids. Trimming removed 3 bases from V and 4 bases from J, with 12 bases in between. CDR1 and CDR2 from the germline V gene are MNHEY and SVGAGI. The specimen was peripheral blood. The receptor's source is a man aged 55 to 70 with active or convalescent COVID-19. The V and J genes are TRBV6-5 and TRBJ1-2; D may be TRBD1 (5 bases). The CDR3 sequence is CASSYGRGVYGYTF. The CDR3 coding sequence is TGTGCCAGCAGTTATGGACGGGGGGTCTATGGCTACACCTTC.